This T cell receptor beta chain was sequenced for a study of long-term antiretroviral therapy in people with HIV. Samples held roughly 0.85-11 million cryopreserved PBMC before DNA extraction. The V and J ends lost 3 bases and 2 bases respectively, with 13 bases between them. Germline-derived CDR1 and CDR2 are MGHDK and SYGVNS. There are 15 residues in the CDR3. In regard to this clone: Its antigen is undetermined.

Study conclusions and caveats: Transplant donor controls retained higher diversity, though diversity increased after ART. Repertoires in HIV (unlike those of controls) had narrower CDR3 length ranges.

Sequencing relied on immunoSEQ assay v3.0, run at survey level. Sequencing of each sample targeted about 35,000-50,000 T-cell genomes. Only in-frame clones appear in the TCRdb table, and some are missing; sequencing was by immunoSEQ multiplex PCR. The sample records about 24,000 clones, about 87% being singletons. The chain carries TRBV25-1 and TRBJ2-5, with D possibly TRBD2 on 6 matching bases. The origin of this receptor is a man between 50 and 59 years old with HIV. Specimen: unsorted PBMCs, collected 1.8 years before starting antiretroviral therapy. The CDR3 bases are TGTGCCAGCAGTGATTGGTACAGCGGGCAAGAGACCCAGTACTTC. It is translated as CASSDWYSGQETQYF.